The rows below give T cell receptor beta chains drawn from one sample of a study of blood T cell repertoires in COVID-19. Profiling relied on immunoSEQ multiplex PCR, and the TCRdb table lists in-frame clones only, not all of them. The sample lists some 180,000 clones, around 90% occurring once. Sample: peripheral blood. The origin of the receptors is a man over 45 with acute or convalescent COVID-19. CDR3s include the opening cysteine and the closing phenylalanine or tryptophan. The D gene is left open where the match is weak. The size of a clone is reported for some rows only, either as once, few or many, or as a class for expanded clones.

J: TRBJ2-6
D: TRBD1
size: -
V: TRBV3-1/TRBV3-2
CDR3: CASSQTGGPGANVLTF
DNA: TGTGCCAGCAGCCAAACAGGGGGCCCTGGGGCCAACGTCCTGACTTTC

J: TRBJ2-5
D: TRBD2
size: -
V: TRBV29-1
CDR3: CSVEGLREGHQETQYF
DNA: TGCAGCGTTGAAGGGCTGCGGGAGGGCCACCAAGAGACCCAGTACTTC

J: TRBJ2-1
D: TRBD2
size: once
V: TRBV10-3
CDR3: CAISVEGLAGGDEQFF
DNA: TGTGCCATCAGTGTGGAGGGACTAGCGGGAGGGGATGAGCAGTTCTTC

J: TRBJ2-5
D: TRBD1
size: -
V: TRBV6-5
CDR3: CASRGTGGSETQYF
DNA: TGTGCCTCGAGGGGGACAGGGGGCTCGGAGACCCAGTACTTC

J: TRBJ1-5
D: -
size: few
V: TRBV2
CDR3: CASSVERGNQPQHF
DNA: TGTGCCAGCAGTGTGGAAAGGGGGAATCAGCCCCAGCATTTT

J: TRBJ2-2
D: TRBD1
size: -
V: TRBV7-9
CDR3: CASSSSTGLRSGELFF
DNA: TGTGCCAGCAGCTCGTCGACAGGGCTTAGGAGCGGGGAGCTGTTTTTT

J: TRBJ1-6
D: -
size: -
V: TRBV9
CDR3: CASGDSGSYNSPLHF
DNA: TGTGCCAGCGGAGACAGTGGCTCCTATAATTCACCCCTCCACTTT

J: TRBJ2-3
D: TRBD2
size: -
V: TRBV2
CDR3: CASRTSGTGVADTQYF
DNA: TGTGCCAGCAGGACTAGCGGGACAGGTGTTGCAGATACGCAGTATTTT

J: TRBJ2-1
D: TRBD2
size: -
V: TRBV27
CDR3: CASSRSGLEAFEQFF
DNA: TGTGCCAGCAGTAGAAGCGGACTAGAGGCCTTCGAGCAGTTCTTC

J: TRBJ2-2
D: -
size: -
V: TRBV5-5
CDR3: CASSLATWTANTGELFF
DNA: TGTGCCAGCAGCTTGGCCACCTGGACAGCGAACACCGGGGAGCTGTTTTTT

J: TRBJ1-1
D: -
size: -
V: TRBV7-9
CDR3: CASSFGGNTEAFF
DNA: TGTGCCAGCAGCTTCGGCGGGAACACTGAAGCTTTCTTT

J: TRBJ2-7
D: TRBD2
size: -
V: TRBV7-9
CDR3: CASSPSGSGYEQYF
DNA: TGTGCCAGCAGCCCTAGCGGGAGTGGGTACGAGCAGTACTTC

J: TRBJ2-6
D: TRBD1
size: -
V: TRBV5-1
CDR3: CASSGQGKFGANVLTF
DNA: TGCGCCAGCTCGGGACAGGGAAAGTTTGGGGCCAACGTCCTGACTTTC

J: TRBJ1-5
D: -
size: -
V: TRBV18
CDR3: CASSPGSSNQPQHF
DNA: TGTGCCAGCTCACCGGGGAGTAGCAATCAGCCCCAGCATTTT

J: TRBJ2-3
D: TRBD2
size: -
V: TRBV7-2
CDR3: CASSPKAGGPGTQYF
DNA: TGTGCCAGCAGTCCCAAAGCGGGGGGGCCCGGTACGCAGTATTTT

J: TRBJ2-1
D: -
size: -
V: TRBV18
CDR3: CASSLGPDNEQFF
DNA: TGTGCCAGCTCACTCGGTCCCGACAATGAGCAGTTCTTC

J: TRBJ1-3
D: -
size: -
V: TRBV10-3
CDR3: CAITGAGNTIYF
DNA: TGTGCCATCACGGGGGCTGGAAACACCATATATTTT

J: TRBJ1-2
D: -
size: many
V: TRBV27
CDR3: CASHTAGRPYGYTF
DNA: TGTGCCAGCCACACGGCGGGACGGCCTTATGGCTACACCTTC

J: TRBJ1-5
D: TRBD1
size: -
V: TRBV19
CDR3: CASSGTGGNQPQHF
DNA: TGTGCCAGTAGTGGGACAGGGGGGAATCAGCCCCAGCATTTT

J: TRBJ1-4
D: -
size: -
V: TRBV15
CDR3: CATSRSWGGEKLFF
DNA: TGTGCCACCAGCAGATCATGGGGGGGTGAAAAACTGTTTTTT

J: TRBJ2-1
D: TRBD2
size: -
V: TRBV5-1
CDR3: CASSSSFGRASYNEQFF
DNA: TGCGCCAGCAGCTCCTCCTTCGGGAGGGCCTCCTACAATGAGCAGTTCTTC

J: TRBJ2-3
D: TRBD2
size: once
V: TRBV7-9
CDR3: CASSTLGGVDTQYF
DNA: TGTGCCAGCAGCACCCTCGGGGGGGTAGATACGCAGTATTTT

J: TRBJ1-5
D: TRBD1
size: -
V: TRBV4-1
CDR3: CASSPTRGRGSVQPQHF
DNA: TGCGCCAGCAGCCCCACCCGGGGCAGGGGGTCAGTTCAGCCCCAGCATTTT

J: TRBJ1-1
D: TRBD1
size: -
V: TRBV12-3/TRBV12-4
CDR3: CASLRDRNTEAFF
DNA: TGTGCCAGCCTGCGGGACAGGAACACTGAAGCTTTCTTT

J: TRBJ1-2
D: -
size: -
V: TRBV30
CDR3: CAWSVIGGGYTF
DNA: TGTGCCTGGAGTGTCATCGGGGGTGGCTACACCTTC

J: TRBJ1-1
D: -
size: few
V: TRBV19
CDR3: CASSRQGRDTEAFF
DNA: TGTGCCAGTAGTAGGCAGGGCCGGGACACTGAAGCTTTCTTT

J: TRBJ1-2
D: -
size: -
V: TRBV12-3/TRBV12-4
CDR3: CASSLGRSSGYTF
DNA: TGTGCCAGCAGTTTAGGTCGCTCTAGTGGCTACACCTTC

J: TRBJ2-2
D: -
size: -
V: TRBV2
CDR3: CASSELVITGELFF
DNA: TGTGCCAGCAGTGAACTAGTCATCACCGGGGAGCTGTTTTTT

J: TRBJ2-1
D: TRBD1
size: -
V: TRBV14
CDR3: CASSFPGQGLIEQFF
DNA: TGTGCCAGCAGCTTCCCGGGACAGGGATTAATTGAGCAGTTCTTC

J: TRBJ2-3
D: -
size: -
V: TRBV27
CDR3: CASSPPPQGLLRTQYF
DNA: TGTGCCAGCAGTCCCCCCCCGCAGGGGTTACTTCGTACGCAGTATTTT

J: TRBJ2-1
D: TRBD2
size: -
V: TRBV18
CDR3: CASSPPTSGRSYNEQFF
DNA: TGTGCCAGCTCACCACCGACTAGCGGGCGGTCCTACAATGAGCAGTTCTTC

J: TRBJ1-4
D: TRBD1
size: -
V: TRBV28
CDR3: CASRDQGASNEKLFF
DNA: TGTGCCAGCAGGGATCAGGGGGCATCTAATGAAAAACTGTTTTTT

J: TRBJ2-6
D: -
size: -
V: TRBV30
CDR3: CAWSRHTGTPGANVLTF
DNA: TGTGCCTGGAGCCGACATACCGGGACACCTGGGGCCAACGTCCTGACTTTC

J: TRBJ2-6
D: TRBD2
size: -
V: TRBV19
CDR3: CASTGRDTGYSGANVLTF
DNA: TGTGCCAGTACCGGGAGGGACACCGGCTACTCTGGGGCCAACGTCCTGACTTTC

J: TRBJ1-6
D: -
size: -
V: TRBV15
CDR3: CATSRGSVTGSPLHF
DNA: TGTGCCACCAGCAGAGGTTCAGTTACAGGTTCACCCCTCCACTTT